A selection of T cell receptor beta chains follows, all from one sample in a study of T-cell reconstitution after alpha-beta-depleted transplantation in children. In TCRdb, the PCR reads were re-called with MiXCR into one record per CDR3 protein. The data show about 580,000 distinct CDR3 sequences, with roughly 24% seen just once and 12% to 15% held by the top ten. The input for sequencing was PBMCs, mostly from graft donor cells, taken 360 days after TCRalphabeta/CD19-depleted stem cell transplant. The receptors were gathered from a boy in the first two years of life who had a stem cell transplant for acute myeloid leukemia, so the T cells may come from the graft donor. CDR3s include the opening cysteine and the closing phenylalanine or tryptophan. Each record gives: J gene, D gene, V gene, clone size, CDR3 DNA, CDR3 protein. D genes are given only for firm matches. Size values are once, few and many counts, or a class for expanded clones, and some rows have none.

>TRBJ1-5|NA|TRBV11-2|once
TGTGCCAGCAGCGAGGACAGATATCAGCCCCAGCATTTT
CASSEDRYQPQHF
>TRBJ1-3|NA|TRBV7-2|once
TGTGCCAGCAGCTTATTGCAGTCCATATATTTT
CASSLLQSIYF
>TRBJ2-6|NA|TRBV29-1|NA
TGCAGCGTTGAATTCGGACACGGCAGGCGCGGGGCCAACGTCCTGACTTTC
CSVEFGHGRRGANVLTF
>TRBJ2-7|NA|TRBV5-1|many
TGCGCCAGCAGCTTGGCTACATCCTACGAGCAGTACTTC
CASSLATSYEQYF
>TRBJ2-1|NA|TRBV6-6|few
TGTGCCAGCCAAAGGGGGGGGGACAATGAGCAGTTCTTC
CASQRGGDNEQFF
>TRBJ2-5|TRBD1|TRBV20-1|few
TGCAGTGCTAGAGATCAGAGGGGGCTAAGAGAGACCCAGTACTTC
CSARDQRGLRETQYF
>TRBJ1-1|NA|TRBV6-5|NA
TGTGCCAGCAGTTATCTACATGAAGCTTTCTTT
CASSYLHEAFF
>TRBJ2-1|NA|TRBV7-6|NA
TGTGCCAGCAGCTTAGTTATCGGGGGCAATGAGCAGTTCTTC
CASSLVIGGNEQFF
>TRBJ1-1|NA|TRBV7-6|NA
TGTGCCAGCAGCTTAGTGGAAGGCACTGAAGCTTTCTTT
CASSLVEGTEAFF
>TRBJ2-1|NA|TRBV12-3/TRBV12-4|many
TGTGCCAGCAGTTTAGGGGGTGTCTCAAGCGGTCACAATGAGCAGTTCTTC
CASSLGGVSSGHNEQFF
>TRBJ2-1|NA|TRBV5-1|NA
TGCGCCAGCAGCTTGGCGGCTAGCAGTAATGAGCAGTTCTTC
CASSLAASSNEQFF
>TRBJ2-5|NA|TRBV4-1|NA
TGCGCCAGCAGCCTCCAATTTCAAGAGACCCAGTACTTC
CASSLQFQETQYF
>TRBJ2-1|NA|TRBV29-1|NA
TGCAGCGTTGAGGGGGCCGGGAATGAGCAGTTCTTC
CSVEGAGNEQFF
>TRBJ2-3|TRBD1|TRBV20-1|NA
TGCAGTGCTAGAGATCTTGGCAGGGGGCCCTCAGATACGCAGTATTTT
CSARDLGRGPSDTQYF
>TRBJ2-3|TRBD1|TRBV5-1|many
TGCGCCAGCAGCTTGGGGGCCGGGACAGCGAACACAGATACGCAGTATTTT
CASSLGAGTANTDTQYF
>TRBJ1-2|NA|TRBV6-2/TRBV6-3|many
TGTGCCAGCAGTCCGGGGACCTACTATGGCTACACCTTC
CASSPGTYYGYTF
>TRBJ2-1|TRBD1|TRBV29-1|NA
TGCAGCGTAAGGGACAGGAGGAATGAGCAGTTCTTC
CSVRDRRNEQFF
>TRBJ1-2|NA|TRBV20-1|NA
TGCAGTGCTAGACAGGTTCGAGGCTACACCTTC
CSARQVRGYTF
>TRBJ2-7|TRBD1|TRBV20-1|NA
TGCAGTGCTAGAGGCCCCCCCGGGACAGGGAACGCCTACGAGCAGTACTTC
CSARGPPGTGNAYEQYF
>TRBJ1-2|NA|TRBV10-3|NA
TGTGCCATCAGTGACCCGCACGGCAGGGGCGGGAACTATGGCTACACCTTC
CAISDPHGRGGNYGYTF
>TRBJ2-5|TRBD2|TRBV28|NA
TGTGCCAGCAGTTCACTAGCGGGGGTACAAGAGACCCAGTACTTC
CASSSLAGVQETQYF
>TRBJ2-2|NA|TRBV12-3/TRBV12-4|NA
TGTGCCAGCAGCCCCCCCTTCGTAACCGGGGAGCTGTTTTTT
CASSPPFVTGELFF
>TRBJ2-7|NA|TRBV5-6|many
TGTGCCAGCAGCAAACAGGGCGCGTACGAGCAGTACTTC
CASSKQGAYEQYF
>TRBJ2-3|TRBD2|TRBV30|few
TGTGCCTGGATCGTGACTAGCGGGGGGGCGATAGATACGCAGTATTTT
CAWIVTSGGAIDTQYF
>TRBJ1-5|NA|TRBV20-1|few
TGCAGTGCTAGTACCCACACGGGGCCGAGGGATAAGCCCCAGCATTTT
CSASTHTGPRDKPQHF
>TRBJ2-3|NA|TRBV27|NA
TGTGCCAGCAGTTTATCGGCTGGGCTGCCAGATACGCAGTATTTT
CASSLSAGLPDTQYF
>TRBJ2-2|TRBD1|TRBV7-9|many
TGTGCCAGCAGCTTAGAGGGGGCCGACACCGGGGAGCTGTTTTTT
CASSLEGADTGELFF
>TRBJ1-6|NA|TRBV7-8|NA
TGTGCCAGCGGCGTCTCCTATAATTCACCCCTCCACTTT
CASGVSYNSPLHF
>TRBJ2-5|TRBD2|TRBV5-1|few
TGCGCCAGCAGCGCAGGACGGGGGGTTTGGGAGACCCAGTACTTC
CASSAGRGVWETQYF
>TRBJ1-2|TRBD1|TRBV28|NA
TGTGCCAGCAGTTTAAGCAGGACAGGACATGGCTACACCTTC
CASSLSRTGHGYTF
>TRBJ2-3|TRBD2|TRBV15|few
TGTGCCACCAGCAGAGGGACGAGCGGGGGGGCTCTAAATACGCAGTATTTT
CATSRGTSGGALNTQYF
>TRBJ2-5|NA|TRBV28|many
TGTGCCAGCAGCGTACACAGGGACTCTCAAGAGACCCAGTACTTC
CASSVHRDSQETQYF
>TRBJ2-6|NA|TRBV12-3/TRBV12-4|many
TGTGCCAGCAGTTTAGAAATGGGGACCGGGGCCAACGTCCTGACTTTC
CASSLEMGTGANVLTF
>TRBJ2-3|TRBD1|TRBV12-3/TRBV12-4|many
TGTGCCAGCAGGATGACAGGGGTCACAGATACGCAGTATTTT
CASRMTGVTDTQYF
>TRBJ2-3|TRBD2|TRBV6-5|NA
TGTGCCAGCAGCTATAGGAGCGGGGGGGGCACAGATACGCAGTATTTT
CASSYRSGGGTDTQYF
>TRBJ1-5|TRBD1|TRBV12-3/TRBV12-4|many
TGTGCCAGCAGCCCATCCTTAGGACAGGGAAATCAGCCCCAGCATTTT
CASSPSLGQGNQPQHF
>TRBJ2-3|TRBD2|TRBV20-1|few
TGCAGTGCTAGAGGACTAGCGGGTACAGATACGCAGTATTTT
CSARGLAGTDTQYF
>TRBJ1-5|NA|TRBV20-1|NA
TGCAGTGCTAGAGATGGGGCCCGAGGTCAGCCCCAGCATTTT
CSARDGARGQPQHF
>TRBJ2-5|TRBD1|TRBV4-3|NA
TGCGCCAGCAGCCAACGAGACAGGGTCGGGGAGACCCAGTACTTC
CASSQRDRVGETQYF
>TRBJ2-5|NA|TRBV6-5|NA
TGTGCCAGCAGTTACACCCGAAAGGGGACCCAGTACTTC
CASSYTRKGTQYF
>TRBJ1-2|NA|TRBV6-5|few
TGTGCCAGCAGTTACTCTGATGCGGGCCCGAACTATGGCTACACCTTC
CASSYSDAGPNYGYTF
>TRBJ2-5|NA|TRBV5-5|few
TGTGCCAGCAGCCGCCGGATGGGAGAGACCCAGTACTTC
CASSRRMGETQYF
>TRBJ2-5|TRBD2|TRBV12-3/TRBV12-4|many
TGTGCCAGCAGTAGGACTAGCGGGGTGGAGACCCAGTACTTC
CASSRTSGVETQYF